This is a list of T cell receptor beta chains from one sample in a study of cytomegalovirus exposure and HLA in healthy donors. The protocol was immunoSEQ multiplex PCR, while the TCRdb copy is restricted to in-frame clones and leaves out a portion. The table shows about 140,000 clones, with about four fifths occurring only once. The material sequenced was PBMCs. The receptors originated from a middle-aged man in good health and CMV-seronegative. Each CDR3 is given with its conserved first and last residue. A D gene is named only where the DNA matches it firmly. A row's size may be missing; if present it is once, few, many or a size class.

v_gene	j_gene	d_gene	abundance	CDR3nt	CDR3aa
TRBV5-1	TRBJ2-5	TRBD1	.	TGCGCCAGCAGTTTTTCCGGGACAGGGACGAGGGAGACCCAGTACTTC	CASSFSGTGTRETQYF
TRBV6-1	TRBJ2-6	.	.	TGTGCCAGCAGTGAATATTTATCTGGGGCCAACGTCCTGACTTTC	CASSEYLSGANVLTF
TRBV11-3	TRBJ1-1	.	.	TGTGCCAGCAGTCCAACAGGGAACACTGAAGCTTTCTTT	CASSPTGNTEAFF
TRBV10-2	TRBJ1-5	TRBD1	few	TGCGCCATCGCGGACAGGGCGGCCCGTCAGCCCCAGCATTTT	CAIADRAARQPQHF
TRBV5-8	TRBJ2-2	TRBD1	.	TGTGCCAGCAGCCCGGGGACAGGGTACGGCGGGGAGCTGTTTTTT	CASSPGTGYGGELFF
TRBV6-5	TRBJ2-7	TRBD1	.	TGTGCCAGCAAGGGGACAGGGCTCTACGAGCAGTACTTC	CASKGTGLYEQYF
TRBV27	TRBJ2-1	TRBD1	once	TGTGCCAGCAGTTCCCAGGGACAGGGGATCCTTTACAATGAGCAGTTCTTC	CASSSQGQGILYNEQFF
TRBV7-2	TRBJ1-6	.	.	TGTGCCAGCAGAAACGCAGGGGCGCGGAATTCACCCCTCCACTTT	CASRNAGARNSPLHF
TRBV5-1	TRBJ1-4	.	once	TGCGCCAGCAGCTTGGATGTAGGAGGGTATAATGAAAAACTGTTTTTT	CASSLDVGGYNEKLFF
TRBV6-5	TRBJ1-1	.	few	TGTGCCAGCAGCTTACAGCCCTCTGAAGCTTTCTTT	CASSLQPSEAFF
TRBV4-2	TRBJ2-3	.	.	TGTGCCAGCAGCCAACGGACAGGCACAGATACGCAGTATTTT	CASSQRTGTDTQYF
TRBV7-9	TRBJ2-7	.	.	TGTGCCAGCAGCTCGAGTGGGGACGCGGGAGAGCAGTACTTC	CASSSSGDAGEQYF
TRBV13	TRBJ1-2	.	.	TGTGCCAGCAGCTTAGACAGCTATGGCTACACCTTC	CASSLDSYGYTF
TRBV19	TRBJ2-7	.	.	TGTGCCAGTAGTTCCCCGGGTGGCTCCTACGAGCAGTACTTC	CASSSPGGSYEQYF
TRBV18	TRBJ2-1	TRBD1	.	TGTGCCAGCTCACCACTTCCGGGACAGAGCTCCTACAATGAGCAGTTCTTC	CASSPLPGQSSYNEQFF
TRBV4-3	TRBJ2-4	.	.	TGCGCCAGCAGCCAGGGGCACCAAGCCAAAAACATTCAGTACTTC	CASSQGHQAKNIQYF
TRBV11-2	TRBJ1-6	.	.	TGTGCCAGCACCCTACGCCAGGGCCTCAATTCACCCCTCCACTTT	CASTLRQGLNSPLHF
TRBV30	TRBJ1-2	TRBD1	.	TGTGCCTGGAGTGTAATACAGGGGGCCGCTGGCTACACCTTC	CAWSVIQGAAGYTF
TRBV4-3	TRBJ2-2	TRBD1	.	TGCGCCAGCAGCCTCTACAGGGGGCTACTGAACACCGGGGAGCTGTTTTTT	CASSLYRGLLNTGELFF
TRBV10-2	TRBJ1-2	.	.	TGCGCCAGCAGCGAGGGCACCTATGGCTACACCTTC	CASSEGTYGYTF
TRBV29-1	TRBJ2-6	TRBD1	.	TGCAGCGGGCTCCGGACAGGGTCCTCTGGGGCCAACGTCCTGACTTTC	CSGLRTGSSGANVLTF
TRBV7-2	TRBJ2-5	TRBD1	.	TGTGCCAGCAGCTTCGACTACAGGGGAGAGACCCAGTACTTC	CASSFDYRGETQYF
TRBV10-2	TRBJ1-2	TRBD1	.	TGCGCCAGCAGCAGCGACAGGGCCGAATTAACTAACTATGGCTACACCTTC	CASSSDRAELTNYGYTF
TRBV2	TRBJ1-6	.	once	TGTGCCAGCAGTGGACAGGCCCCTAATTCACCCCTCCACTTT	CASSGQAPNSPLHF
TRBV7-2	TRBJ2-7	.	.	TGTGCCAGCAGCTTCGTTCGCTACGAGCAGTACTTC	CASSFVRYEQYF
TRBV27	TRBJ1-6	.	.	TGTGCCAGCAGTTTAAAATCGTTTCAGGGTCCCCTCCACTTT	CASSLKSFQGPLHF
TRBV7-9	TRBJ1-4	TRBD1	.	TGTGCCAGCAGCTTAGACCCGACAGGGGTGCGAAAACTGTTTTTT	CASSLDPTGVRKLFF
TRBV7-3	TRBJ2-7	TRBD2	once	TGTGCCAGCAGCTTAGCGGGGGGCGTCTACGAGCAGTACTTC	CASSLAGGVYEQYF
TRBV27	TRBJ1-2	.	.	TGTGCCAGCAGTCGGAGCGGACGGACTTTTTATGGGACCTTC	CASSRSGRTFYGTF
TRBV19	TRBJ1-2	TRBD1	once	TGTGCCAGTAGTATACAAAGGGGACAGACATTCGGCTACACCTTC	CASSIQRGQTFGYTF
TRBV25-1	TRBJ2-7	.	.	TGTGCCAGCAGTGTATCCTACGAGCAGTACTTC	CASSVSYEQYF
TRBV28	TRBJ2-7	TRBD1	.	TGTGCCAGCAGTACAGGGGGCTCCTACGAGCAGTACTTC	CASSTGGSYEQYF
TRBV5-1	TRBJ2-1	.	.	TGCGCCAGCAGACTGCAGGAAAACTACAATGAGCAGTTCTTC	CASRLQENYNEQFF
TRBV6-6	TRBJ1-5	.	.	TGTGCCAGCAGCACCGGGGGGGGGAATCAGCCCCAGCATTTT	CASSTGGGNQPQHF
TRBV25-1	TRBJ2-1	.	once	TGTGCCAGCATGACAACCTACAATGAGCAGTTCTTC	CASMTTYNEQFF
TRBV28	TRBJ1-3	.	.	TGTGCCAGCAGTTTAGGGACTCGCTCTGGAAACACCATATATTTT	CASSLGTRSGNTIYF
TRBV6-6	TRBJ2-5	TRBD2	.	TGTGCCAGCAGTGGGACTAGCGGGGGTTCAGAGACCCAGTACTTC	CASSGTSGGSETQYF
TRBV19	TRBJ2-3	.	.	TGTGCCAGTAGTCTAGCACTTCCCACAGATACGCAGTATTTT	CASSLALPTDTQYF
TRBV5-6	TRBJ2-7	.	.	TGTGCCAGCACCGCAGGATGGGGGGTCCCCTCCTACGAGCAGTACTTC	CASTAGWGVPSYEQYF
TRBV28	TRBJ1-5	.	.	TGTGCCAGCAGTCAAGACAGGCCCCATCAGCCCCAGCATTTT	CASSQDRPHQPQHF
TRBV19	TRBJ1-1	TRBD1	.	TGTGCCAGTACCTTGGGGGGACAGGGGTACACTGAAGCTTTCTTT	CASTLGGQGYTEAFF
TRBV7-2	TRBJ2-7	.	.	TGTGCCAGCAGCCAGGTTGCAGGTCCCATCGTCTACGAGCAGTACTTC	CASSQVAGPIVYEQYF
TRBV7-2	TRBJ1-1	TRBD1	.	TGTGCCAGCAGCTTAGGGGACAGGGGCACTGAAGCTTTCTTT	CASSLGDRGTEAFF
TRBV19	TRBJ2-1	.	.	TGTGCCAGTAGTATCTTGATGGGGAGCTCCTACAATGAGCAGTTCTTC	CASSILMGSSYNEQFF
TRBV10-3	TRBJ1-2	TRBD1	many	TGTGCCATCAACGACGCCGACAGGGATGGCTACACCTTC	CAINDADRDGYTF
TRBV9	TRBJ1-1	.	.	TGTGCCAGCAGCGTAGTAAGGAGGGGCGGGAACACTGAAGCTTTCTTT	CASSVVRRGGNTEAFF
TRBV9	TRBJ1-6	.	.	TGTGCCAGCAGCAGATTACAGGGTAACGATAATTCCCCCCTCCACTTT	CASSRLQGNDNSPLHF
TRBV30	TRBJ1-5	.	.	TGTGCCTGGACCGGACAGCAGCGCCATCAGCCCCAGCATTTT	CAWTGQQRHQPQHF
TRBV6-1	TRBJ2-5	.	.	TGTGCCAGCAGTGAACCCGGGGAGGAGACCCAGTACTTC	CASSEPGEETQYF
TRBV5-1	TRBJ1-4	TRBD1	.	TGCGCCAGCAGCTTGACAGGGGGCGACGAAAAACTGTTTTTT	CASSLTGGDEKLFF
TRBV6-1	TRBJ2-1	TRBD2	.	TGTGCCAGCAGTGGGACTAGCGGGGGGGCTGGAAATGAGCAGTTCTTC	CASSGTSGGAGNEQFF
TRBV9	TRBJ1-1	.	.	TGTGCCAGCAGCGGGACTAGGGGGAACACTGAAGCTTTCTTT	CASSGTRGNTEAFF
TRBV28	TRBJ1-5	.	few	TGTGCCAGCAGTGGGCAGATAGATAGCAATCAGCCCCAGCATTTT	CASSGQIDSNQPQHF
TRBV4-3	TRBJ2-1	TRBD2	.	TGCGCCAGCAGCCAAGGAAGGGGAGGGGTAAAAAATGAGCAGTTCTTC	CASSQGRGGVKNEQFF